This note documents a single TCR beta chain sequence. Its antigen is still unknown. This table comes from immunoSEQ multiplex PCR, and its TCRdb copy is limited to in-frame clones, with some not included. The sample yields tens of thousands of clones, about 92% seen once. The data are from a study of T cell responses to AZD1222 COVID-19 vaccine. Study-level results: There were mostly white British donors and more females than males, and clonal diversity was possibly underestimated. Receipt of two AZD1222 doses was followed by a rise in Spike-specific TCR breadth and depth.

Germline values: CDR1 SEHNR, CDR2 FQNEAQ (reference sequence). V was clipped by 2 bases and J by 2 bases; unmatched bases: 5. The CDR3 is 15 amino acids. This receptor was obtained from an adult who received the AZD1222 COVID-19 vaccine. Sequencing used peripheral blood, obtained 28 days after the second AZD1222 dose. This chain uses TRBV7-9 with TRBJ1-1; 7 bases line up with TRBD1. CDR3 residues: CASSLLTGANTEAFF. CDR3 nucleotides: TGTGCCAGCAGCTTACTAACAGGGGCCAACACTGAAGCTTTCTTT. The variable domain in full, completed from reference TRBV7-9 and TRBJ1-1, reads DTGVSQNPRHKITKRGQNVTFRCDPISEHNRLYWYRQTLGQGPEFLTYFQNEAQLEKSRLLSDRFSAERPKGSFSTLEIQRTEQGDSAMYLCASSLLTGANTEAFFGQGTRLTVV.